The TCR beta chain described here comes from a study of blood T cell repertoires in COVID-19. Background on the study: T cells, B-cell-depleted T cells, or PBMCs supplied cDNA or gDNA.

In germline, CDR1 is SEHNR, CDR2 FQNEAQ (reference sequence). V gave up 5 bases and J gave up 0 bases, with 10 bases separating them. The CDR3 contains 15 residues. In the authors' methods: Reference gene primer amplification in the assay estimated nucleated cell counts. TCRdb keeps only in-frame clones here, not all; method: immunoSEQ multiplex PCR. The V and J calls and the clone size are those of that table, but D and trimming were determined from the DNA. Of 45,000 to 50,000 clones in the sample, 70% to 90% were seen once. The rearrangement joins TRBV7-9 to TRBJ1-4; TRBD1 is a possible D gene (6 bases). This clonotype was obtained from a human donor in a cohort sampled during active COVID-19. Source material: peripheral blood. The CDR3, as DNA: TGTGCCAGCAGCCGAGGGACAACAACTAATGAAAAACTGTTTTTT. It translates to CASSRGTTTNEKLFF.